This is a list of T cell receptor beta chains from one sample in a study of blood T cell repertoires in COVID-19. Generated by immunoSEQ multiplex PCR, the TCRdb table keeps only in-frame clones and is missing some. The sample carries roughly 280,000 clones, roughly 90% recorded once. The material sequenced was peripheral blood. These receptors all stem from a man aged 45-65 years with acute or convalescent COVID-19. CDR3s include the opening cysteine and the closing phenylalanine or tryptophan. Each record gives: D gene, CDR3 length, J gene, clone size, V gene, CDR3 DNA, CDR3 protein. A D gene is named only where the DNA matches it firmly. The listing skips clone size in some rows; elsewhere it reads once, few, many or a size class.

TRBD1	17	TRBJ2-1	-	TRBV4-1	TGCGCCAGCAGCCGAGTGAGGACAGGGGGCTACTACAATGAGCAGTTCTTC	CASSRVRTGGYYNEQFF
-	15	TRBJ2-1	once	TRBV30	TGTGCCTGGAGTGTAGGTTCGCGGGGCCTGTCGGAGCAGTTCTTC	CAWSVGSRGLSEQFF
TRBD1	18	TRBJ2-5	-	TRBV3-1/TRBV3-2	TGTGCCAGCAGCCACCCCGTTACCCGGGACAGGGGGCAAGAGACCCAGTACTTC	CASSHPVTRDRGQETQYF
TRBD1	13	TRBJ1-1	-	TRBV11-2	TGTGCCACCCCGGACAGGGGTGATACTGAAGCTTTCTTT	CATPDRGDTEAFF
-	14	TRBJ1-3	few	TRBV9	TGTGCCAGCAGCGTAGGGAGGGCTGGAAACACCATATATTTT	CASSVGRAGNTIYF
-	13	TRBJ1-2	-	TRBV6-1	TGTGCCAGCAGTGAATGGCACGGGGATGGCTACACCTTC	CASSEWHGDGYTF
-	12	TRBJ2-5	-	TRBV5-5	TGTGCCAGCAGTAAGGGGGAAGAGACCCAGTACTTC	CASSKGEETQYF
TRBD1	15	TRBJ2-3	-	TRBV19	TGTGCCAGTAGCGCCCGGGACAACAGGGGAGATACGCAGTATTTT	CASSARDNRGDTQYF
TRBD1	14	TRBJ2-7	-	TRBV19	TGTGCCAGTAGAGCCGGGACAGGGGACCTCGAGCAGTACTTC	CASRAGTGDLEQYF
-	13	TRBJ2-7	-	TRBV30	TGTGCCTGGAGTACAGGGAGGGGCTACGAGCAGTACTTC	CAWSTGRGYEQYF
TRBD2	15	TRBJ2-7	-	TRBV10-3	TGTGCCATCAGTGAACATAGCGGGGGGATATACGAGCAGTACTTC	CAISEHSGGIYEQYF
TRBD1	14	TRBJ2-2	-	TRBV6-5	TGTGCCGGGGGACAGGGGGCGAACACCGGGGAGCTGTTTTTT	CAGGQGANTGELFF
-	12	TRBJ2-2	-	TRBV5-4	TGTGCCAGCAGCTTACGCGTCGGGGAGCTGTTTTTT	CASSLRVGELFF
TRBD1	14	TRBJ2-7	-	TRBV4-1	TGCGCCAGCAGCCAGGGGACAGAGAGCTACGAGCAGTACTTC	CASSQGTESYEQYF
-	16	TRBJ2-3	-	TRBV18	TGTGCCAGCTCACCACCGGGGCAGAACCCCACCGATACGCAGTATTTT	CASSPPGQNPTDTQYF
-	14	TRBJ2-3	-	TRBV2	TGTGCCAGCAAGAGACTAGTTGGGGCAGATACGCAGTATTTT	CASKRLVGADTQYF
TRBD1	14	TRBJ2-7	-	TRBV6-1	TGTGCCAGCAGTGACCGGGACAGGCATTACGAGCAGTACTTC	CASSDRDRHYEQYF
TRBD1	15	TRBJ2-2	-	TRBV25-1	TGTGCCAGCAGTGGCTGGGACAGACACACCGGGGAGCTGTTTTTT	CASSGWDRHTGELFF
-	15	TRBJ1-4	few	TRBV27	TGTGCCAGCAGGTCCGGGGGTGCAACTAATGAAAAACTGTTTTTT	CASRSGGATNEKLFF
-	13	TRBJ2-7	-	TRBV30	TGTGCCTGGAGTGGCCAGGGGAACGGCGAGCAGTACTTC	CAWSGQGNGEQYF
-	15	TRBJ1-2	-	TRBV18	TGTGCCAGCTCACCTACATCGGACAGCTCCTATGGCTACACCTTC	CASSPTSDSSYGYTF
-	15	TRBJ1-5	-	TRBV19	TGTGCCAGTAGTATGGTGGAGGGCCTCGTTACGTCCCAGCATTTT	CASSMVEGLVTSQHF
-	14	TRBJ2-7	-	TRBV15	TGTGCCACCAGCAGTAGGGGCAGGGATTACGAGCAGTACTTC	CATSSRGRDYEQYF
-	13	TRBJ1-5	-	TRBV12-3/TRBV12-4	TGTGCCAGCAGTTCACAGGGCGATCAGCCCCAGCATTTT	CASSSQGDQPQHF
-	13	TRBJ1-5	-	TRBV19	TGTGCCAGTAGTATGGACAACCCGGGGCCCCAGCATTTT	CASSMDNPGPQHF
TRBD1	15	TRBJ2-1	once	TRBV5-1	TGCGCCAGCAGCTCGGACAGGGGGCAAAGCAATGAGCAGTTCTTC	CASSSDRGQSNEQFF
-	15	TRBJ2-7	-	TRBV5-1	TGCGCCAGCAGCTTGGTTCCGATAGGGGGAAATCAGCAGTACTTC	CASSLVPIGGNQQYF
TRBD1	14	TRBJ1-5	few	TRBV29-1	TGCAGCGTCGCAACAGGGGTGGGGGGTCAGCCCCAGCATTTT	CSVATGVGGQPQHF
-	11	TRBJ1-2	-	TRBV4-2	TGTGCCAGCAGCCAAGGGAGCGGCTACACCTTC	CASSQGSGYTF
-	16	TRBJ2-3	few	TRBV7-8	TGTGCCAGCAGCCCCCGCCGGGCAGGGGGGTCAGATACGCAGTATTTT	CASSPRRAGGSDTQYF
-	13	TRBJ1-1	-	TRBV4-1	TGCGCCAGCAGCCAATCGGGGTACACTGAAGCTTTCTTT	CASSQSGYTEAFF
-	12	TRBJ1-3	few	TRBV2	TGTGCCAGCAGTGTCTTGGACAATACCATATATTTT	CASSVLDNTIYF
TRBD1	14	TRBJ2-2	-	TRBV3-1/TRBV3-2	TGTGCCAGCACTATGGGACAGACCACCGGGGAGCTGTTTTTT	CASTMGQTTGELFF
-	14	TRBJ1-6	-	TRBV12-5	TGTGCTAGTGGTTTGGGGAGGTACGATTCACCCCTCCACTTT	CASGLGRYDSPLHF
-	15	TRBJ2-2	-	TRBV9	TGTGCCAGCAGCCCAGGAGGAGGGGCCACCGGGGAGCTGTTTTTT	CASSPGGGATGELFF
-	18	TRBJ2-7	-	TRBV21-1	TGTGCCAGCAGCAAAGGAAAAGGGACTAGCGGGAACTCCTACGAGCAGTACTTC	CASSKGKGTSGNSYEQYF
TRBD1	16	TRBJ1-1	-	TRBV5-1	TGCGCCAGCAGCCCGGACCCGACAGGGTACACTGGCGAAGCTTTCTTT	CASSPDPTGYTGEAFF
-	12	TRBJ1-2	-	TRBV19	TGTGCCAGTAGTACGGGGGACTATGGCTACACCTTC	CASSTGDYGYTF
TRBD2	16	TRBJ2-5	few	TRBV11-1	TGTGCCAGCAGCGCAAGCGGGGGCCCTTCCCAAGAGACCCAGTACTTC	CASSASGGPSQETQYF
TRBD1	14	TRBJ2-3	-	TRBV5-1	TGCGCCAGCCAACGCCAGGGGGTCACAGATACGCAGTATTTT	CASQRQGVTDTQYF
TRBD1	13	TRBJ2-7	-	TRBV5-5	TGTGCCAGCAGCGAGGACAGGGGCTACGAGCAGTACTTC	CASSEDRGYEQYF
TRBD2	17	TRBJ2-3	-	TRBV7-8	TGTGCCAGCAGCTCGCGACTAGCGGGGGGGAGCACAGATACGCAGTATTTT	CASSSRLAGGSTDTQYF
TRBD1	14	TRBJ1-2	-	TRBV10-2	TGCGCCAGCTCAGGGGGCAGGGGTAACTATGGCTACACCTTC	CASSGGRGNYGYTF
-	13	TRBJ2-7	-	TRBV7-2	TGTGCCAGCAGCCAGAAGGTGGCAACGGAGGGGTACTTC	CASSQKVATEGYF
TRBD2	16	TRBJ2-1	-	TRBV10-3	TGTGCCATCAGTGAGGAAGGCCGGGCTAGCGGCAATGAGCAGTTCTTC	CAISEEGRASGNEQFF
TRBD1	12	TRBJ2-7	-	TRBV2	TGTGCCAGCGTCAGACAGGGGAGCGAGCAGTACTTC	CASVRQGSEQYF
-	14	TRBJ2-5	-	TRBV3-1/TRBV3-2	TGTGCCAGCAGCCCCCTCCAGGGAGGAGAGACCCAGTACTTC	CASSPLQGGETQYF
-	15	TRBJ2-1	-	TRBV10-3	TGTGCCATCAGTGAGAGTCAGGGGCCCTACAATGAGCAGTTCTTC	CAISESQGPYNEQFF
-	16	TRBJ2-1	-	TRBV11-3	TGTGCCAGCAGCTTAGTTTCGTGGGGGGGCCACAATGAGCAGTTCTTC	CASSLVSWGGHNEQFF
-	15	TRBJ2-7	-	TRBV24-1	TGTGCCACCAGCGCAGTTTCCCACCCCCCCTACGAGCAGTACTTC	CATSAVSHPPYEQYF
-	14	TRBJ1-5	-	TRBV9	TGTGCCAGCAGCGAAGGGAGATGGGATCAGCCCCAGCATTTT	CASSEGRWDQPQHF